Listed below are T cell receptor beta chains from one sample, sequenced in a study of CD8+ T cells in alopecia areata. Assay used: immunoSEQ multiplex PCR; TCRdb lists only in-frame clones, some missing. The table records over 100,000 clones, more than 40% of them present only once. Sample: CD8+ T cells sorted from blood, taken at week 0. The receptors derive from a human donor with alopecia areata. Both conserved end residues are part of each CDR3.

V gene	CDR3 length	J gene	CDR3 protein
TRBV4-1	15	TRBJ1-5	CASSQEFGGWQPQHF
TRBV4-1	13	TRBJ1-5	CASSQDLEQPQHF
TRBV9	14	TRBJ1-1	CASSPPVKGTEAFF
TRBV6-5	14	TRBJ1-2	CASTLTQGFGGYTF
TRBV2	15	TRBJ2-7	CASSVGTRNPYEQYF
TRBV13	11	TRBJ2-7	CASSLGPEQYF
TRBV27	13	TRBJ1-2	CASSLSANYGYTF
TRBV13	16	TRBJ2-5	CASSSGLAGGQETQYF
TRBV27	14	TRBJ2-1	CASSSRGPGNEQFF
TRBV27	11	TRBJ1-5	CASGGNQPQHF
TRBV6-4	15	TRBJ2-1	CASSDSSGSYNEQFF
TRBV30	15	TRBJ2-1	CAWSVQSGRGNEQFF
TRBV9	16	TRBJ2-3	CASSAYGGGRADTQYF
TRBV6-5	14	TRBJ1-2	CASSSYRINYGYTF
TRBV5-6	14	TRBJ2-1	CASSERGRYNEQFF
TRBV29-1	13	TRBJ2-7	CSVAAGDGYEQYF
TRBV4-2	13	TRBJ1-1	CASSRTGETEAFF
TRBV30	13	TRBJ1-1	CAWSLGGNTEAFF
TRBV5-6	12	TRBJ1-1	CASSSGQPEAFF
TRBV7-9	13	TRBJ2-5	CASSPEGWETQYF
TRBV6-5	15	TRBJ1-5	CASSAGTEPILPQHF
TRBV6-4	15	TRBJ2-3	CASSPGTGGTDTQYF
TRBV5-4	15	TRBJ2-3	CASSIDRDNTDTQYF
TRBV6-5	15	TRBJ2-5	CASSPGTATMETQYF
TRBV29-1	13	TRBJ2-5	CSVEGGGAETQYF
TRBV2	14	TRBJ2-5	CASSEFEPAETQYF
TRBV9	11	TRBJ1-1	CASSEGGRAFF
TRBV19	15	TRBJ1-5	CASSTWTGDNQPQHF
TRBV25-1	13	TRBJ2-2	CASSLGWDGELFF
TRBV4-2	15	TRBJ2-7	CASSQVGTGPYEQYF
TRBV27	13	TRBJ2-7	CASSLSGFYEQYF
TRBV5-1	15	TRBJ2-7	CASSLDLGTSYEQYF
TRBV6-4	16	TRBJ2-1	CASSEGISGGANEQFF
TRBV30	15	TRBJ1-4	CAWNPNWGYGEKLFF
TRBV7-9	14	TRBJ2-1	CASRSTGGYNEQFF
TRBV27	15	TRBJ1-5	CASSLSPFTGQPQHF
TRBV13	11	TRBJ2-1	CASSFRGEQFF
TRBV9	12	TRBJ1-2	CASRTGANGYTF